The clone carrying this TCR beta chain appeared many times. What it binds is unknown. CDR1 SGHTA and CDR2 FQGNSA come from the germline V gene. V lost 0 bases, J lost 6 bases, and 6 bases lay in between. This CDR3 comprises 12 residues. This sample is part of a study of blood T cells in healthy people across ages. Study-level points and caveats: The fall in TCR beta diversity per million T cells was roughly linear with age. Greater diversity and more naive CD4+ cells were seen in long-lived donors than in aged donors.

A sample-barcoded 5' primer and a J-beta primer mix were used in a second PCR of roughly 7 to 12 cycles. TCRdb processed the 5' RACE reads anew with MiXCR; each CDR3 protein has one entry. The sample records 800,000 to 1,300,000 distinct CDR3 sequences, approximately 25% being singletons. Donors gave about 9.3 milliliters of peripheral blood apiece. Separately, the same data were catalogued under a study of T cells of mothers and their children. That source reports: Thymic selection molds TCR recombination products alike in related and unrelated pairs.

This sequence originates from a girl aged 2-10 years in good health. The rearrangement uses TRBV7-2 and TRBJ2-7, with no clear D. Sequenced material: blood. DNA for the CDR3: TGTGCCAGCAGCTTAGCGGTCGGCGAGCAGTACTTC. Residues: CASSLAVGEQYF. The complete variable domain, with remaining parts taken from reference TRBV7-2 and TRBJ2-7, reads GAGVSQSPSNKVTEKGKDVELRCDPISGHTALYWYRQSLGQGLEFLIYFQGNSAPDKSGLPSDRFSAERTGGSVSTLTIQRTQQEDSAVYLCASSLAVGEQYFGPGTRLTVT.